This is a list of T cell receptor beta chains from one sample in a study of CD8 T cells in Susac syndrome. TCRdb re-derived calls from the immunoSEQ multiplex PCR reads in MiXCR, one entry per CDR3 protein. The data contain hundreds of thousands of distinct CDR3 sequences, approximately 85% of them seen just once; the ten biggest clones take up roughly 0.21%. Sequencing was carried out using CD8+ T cells from PBMCs. These receptors were collected from a human donor with multiple sclerosis. Each CDR3 is given with its conserved first and last residue. A D gene is named only where the DNA matches it firmly. Clone size is not always given. Where it is, it says once, few, many or a class for expanded clones.

v_call	d_call	clone_size	j_call	cdr3_aa	cdr3_nt
TRBV2	TRBD2	few	TRBJ2-7	CASRGPTSGDYEQYF	TGTGCCAGCAGAGGACCTACTAGCGGGGACTACGAGCAGTACTTC
TRBV27	-	-	TRBJ2-7	CASSLGMPGLGTYEQYF	TGTGCCAGCAGTTTAGGAATGCCGGGACTGGGCACCTACGAGCAGTACTTC
TRBV7-9	-	-	TRBJ1-2	CASSIVHAGAPGYTF	TGTGCCAGCAGCATCGTACACGCAGGGGCTCCGGGCTACACCTTC
TRBV6-2/TRBV6-3	-	-	TRBJ1-5	CASSYYDSNQPQHF	TGTGCCAGCAGTTATTATGATAGCAATCAGCCCCAGCATTTT
TRBV7-9	-	once	TRBJ2-1	CASSSRTVDNEQFF	TGTGCCAGCAGCTCCAGGACTGTTGACAATGAGCAGTTCTTC
TRBV4-3	-	-	TRBJ1-4	CASSRVATGWFNEKLFF	TGCGCCAGCAGCCGAGTTGCAACAGGGTGGTTTAATGAAAAACTGTTTTTT
TRBV10-1	-	-	TRBJ1-2	CASSESVFPNYGYTF	TGCGCCAGCAGTGAGTCGGTGTTCCCTAACTATGGCTACACCTTC
TRBV19	TRBD1	-	TRBJ2-5	CASTQTQGIETQYF	TGTGCCAGTACCCAAACACAGGGGATCGAGACCCAGTACTTC
TRBV13	-	-	TRBJ1-4	CASSPDRAGGKLFF	TGTGCCAGCAGTCCCGATAGGGCCGGAGGAAAACTGTTTTTT
TRBV7-3	TRBD1	-	TRBJ2-7	CASSSPSDRAGPYEQYF	TGTGCCAGCAGCTCCCCTTCGGACAGGGCAGGGCCCTACGAGCAGTACTTC
TRBV28	-	-	TRBJ2-2	CASSLLAVNTGELFF	TGTGCCAGCAGTTTGCTAGCAGTGAACACCGGGGAGCTGTTTTTT
TRBV6-1	TRBD1	-	TRBJ2-7	CASSADRGASSYEQYF	TGTGCCAGCAGTGCGGACAGGGGAGCCTCCTCCTACGAGCAGTACTTC
TRBV4-3	TRBD2	-	TRBJ2-2	CASSRLLAGGRGGELFF	TGCGCCAGCAGCCGGCTACTAGCGGGAGGGCGCGGCGGGGAGCTGTTTTTT
TRBV12-3/TRBV12-4	TRBD2	-	TRBJ2-1	CASSLSGRGSYNEQFF	TGTGCCAGCAGCCTGAGCGGGAGGGGCTCCTACAATGAGCAGTTCTTC
TRBV14	TRBD2	few	TRBJ2-3	CASSQDTSGVTDTQYF	TGTGCCAGCAGCCAAGATACTAGCGGGGTGACAGATACGCAGTATTTT
TRBV7-2	TRBD2	-	TRBJ2-4	CASSLYGLAGKNIQYF	TGTGCCAGCAGCTTATACGGACTAGCGGGCAAAAACATTCAGTACTTC
TRBV27	-	once	TRBJ2-5	CASSLGSGEWQYF	TGTGCCAGCAGTTTAGGATCGGGAGAGTGGCAGTACTTC
TRBV28	TRBD2	-	TRBJ2-2	CASSSTYTSGSRTGELFF	TGTGCCAGCAGTTCAACCTACACTAGCGGGAGCCGGACCGGGGAGCTGTTTTTT
TRBV6-5	TRBD1	once	TRBJ2-7	CASSPGTGTTYEQYF	TGTGCCAGCAGTCCCGGGACAGGGACAACCTACGAGCAGTACTTC
TRBV27	-	-	TRBJ2-7	CASSSSESYEQYF	TGTGCCAGCAGTTCTAGCGAGAGCTACGAGCAGTACTTC
TRBV10-2	TRBD1	-	TRBJ2-7	CASSERDRPPRYEQYF	TGCGCCAGCAGTGAGAGGGACAGGCCCCCTCGATACGAGCAGTACTTC
TRBV4-3	TRBD2	-	TRBJ2-1	CASSRTTSGNGYEQFF	TGCGCCAGCAGCCGGACGACTAGCGGGAACGGTTATGAGCAGTTCTTC
TRBV6-5	TRBD1	few	TRBJ1-2	CASSYPLDRVSYGYTF	TGTGCCAGCAGTTACCCCTTGGACAGGGTGAGCTATGGCTACACCTTC
TRBV6-2/TRBV6-3	-	-	TRBJ1-1	CASNQPYRENTEAFF	TGTGCCAGCAACCAACCTTACAGGGAGAACACTGAAGCTTTCTTT
TRBV7-3	TRBD1	-	TRBJ1-1	CASSLSGQGWGNTEAFF	TGTGCCAGCAGCTTATCGGGACAGGGGTGGGGGAACACTGAAGCTTTCTTT
TRBV7-9	TRBD2	-	TRBJ2-7	CASSKPVTPGLAYEQYF	TGTGCCAGCAGCAAACCCGTAACTCCGGGACTAGCCTACGAGCAGTACTTC
TRBV14	-	-	TRBJ2-7	CASSQSGGGRGYEQYF	TGTGCCAGCAGCCAGTCCGGGGGCGGAAGGGGCTACGAGCAGTACTTC
TRBV27	-	-	TRBJ2-7	CASSLSRGGEQYF	TGTGCCAGCAGTTTAAGTCGTGGGGGAGAGCAGTACTTC
TRBV27	-	few	TRBJ2-5	CASSLDGQETQYF	TGTGCCAGCAGTTTGGACGGCCAAGAGACCCAGTACTTC
TRBV27	-	-	TRBJ2-2	CASSLGTYTGELFF	TGTGCCAGCAGTTTGGGGACCTACACCGGGGAGCTGTTTTTT
TRBV20-1	-	-	TRBJ2-1	CSADIYNEQFF	TGCAGTGCGGACATATACAATGAGCAGTTCTTC
TRBV2	-	-	TRBJ1-5	CASSDSYSNQPQHF	TGTGCCAGCAGTGACAGTTATAGCAATCAGCCCCAGCATTTT
TRBV12-3/TRBV12-4	TRBD2	few	TRBJ2-7	CASSLDSTSESSYEQYF	TGTGCCAGCAGTTTGGACTCCACTAGCGAGAGCTCCTACGAGCAGTACTTC
TRBV30	-	few	TRBJ2-1	CAWHGAHYNEQFF	TGTGCCTGGCACGGGGCCCACTACAATGAGCAGTTCTTC
TRBV27	-	few	TRBJ2-7	CASSLSTGGYEQYF	TGTGCCAGCAGTTTATCGACTGGTGGATACGAGCAGTACTTC
TRBV6-2/TRBV6-3	-	-	TRBJ2-7	CASSFVEATYEQYF	TGTGCCAGCAGTTTCGTGGAGGCGACCTACGAGCAGTACTTC
TRBV12-3/TRBV12-4	TRBD2	-	TRBJ2-1	CASSLEGTSGRDNEQFF	TGTGCCAGCAGTTTAGAAGGGACTAGCGGGAGGGACAATGAGCAGTTCTTC
TRBV7-2	TRBD2	few	TRBJ2-7	CASSRGTSGRAFYAGEQYF	TGTGCCAGCAGCCGTGGGACTAGCGGGAGGGCCTTTTATGCAGGCGAGCAGTACTTC
TRBV6-5	-	-	TRBJ1-1	CASSYGDANTEAFF	TGTGCCAGCAGTTACGGCGACGCGAACACTGAAGCTTTCTTT
TRBV13	TRBD2	-	TRBJ2-5	CASSLGLGLAAKETQYF	TGTGCCAGCAGCTTAGGCCTTGGACTAGCGGCTAAAGAGACCCAGTACTTC
TRBV6-1	TRBD1	-	TRBJ2-5	CASSPIQDRPIPRTQYF	TGTGCCAGCAGCCCAATCCAGGACAGGCCCATCCCTAGGACCCAGTACTTC
TRBV11-2	-	-	TRBJ2-3	CASRQPRLAVSTDTQYF	TGTGCCAGCAGACAACCCCGGCTAGCAGTTAGCACAGATACGCAGTATTTT
TRBV30	-	-	TRBJ1-3	CAWSQLGGAGNTIYF	TGTGCCTGGAGTCAACTCGGGGGCGCCGGAAACACCATATATTTT
TRBV4-3	-	-	TRBJ1-2	CASSQDLYGYGYTF	TGCGCCAGCAGCCAAGATCTGTACGGGTATGGCTACACCTTC
TRBV6-2/TRBV6-3	-	-	TRBJ2-7	CASSYWGSATEQYF	TGTGCCAGCAGTTACTGGGGGTCAGCTACCGAGCAGTACTTC
TRBV7-9	-	-	TRBJ1-2	CASSPAGPIDYTF	TGTGCCAGCAGCCCCGCAGGGCCGATTGACTACACCTTC
TRBV4-2	-	once	TRBJ1-1	CASSQVGGDEAFF	TGTGCCAGCAGCCAAGTCGGGGGGGATGAAGCTTTCTTT
TRBV9	-	-	TRBJ2-1	CASSVAMQGGNEQFF	TGTGCCAGCAGCGTAGCAATGCAGGGGGGCAATGAGCAGTTCTTC
TRBV28	TRBD2	-	TRBJ2-5	CASSPFGGHMMGLAGPRETQYF	TGTGCCAGCAGTCCCTTCGGCGGACATATGATGGGACTAGCGGGGCCCAGAGAGACCCAGTACTTC